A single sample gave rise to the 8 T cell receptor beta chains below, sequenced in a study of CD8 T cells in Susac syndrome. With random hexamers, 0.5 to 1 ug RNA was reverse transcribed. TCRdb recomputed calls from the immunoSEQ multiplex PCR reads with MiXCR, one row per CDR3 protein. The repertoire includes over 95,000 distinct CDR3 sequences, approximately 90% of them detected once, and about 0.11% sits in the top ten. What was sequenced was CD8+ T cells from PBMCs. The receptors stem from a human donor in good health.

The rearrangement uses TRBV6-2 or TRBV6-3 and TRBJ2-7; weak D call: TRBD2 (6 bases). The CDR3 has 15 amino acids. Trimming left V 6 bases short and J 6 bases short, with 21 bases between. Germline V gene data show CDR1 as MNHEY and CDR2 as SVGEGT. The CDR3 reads CASSRPGVSSVEQYF. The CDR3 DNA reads TGTGCCAGCAGCCGCCCGGGGGTTTCCTCGGTCGAGCAGTACTTC.

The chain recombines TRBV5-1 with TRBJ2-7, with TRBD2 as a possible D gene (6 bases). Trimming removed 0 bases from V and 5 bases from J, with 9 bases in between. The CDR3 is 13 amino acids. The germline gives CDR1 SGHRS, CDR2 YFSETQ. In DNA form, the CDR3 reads TGCGCCAGCAGCTTGGAAGCTAGCGACGAGCAGTACTTC. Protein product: CASSLEASDEQYF.

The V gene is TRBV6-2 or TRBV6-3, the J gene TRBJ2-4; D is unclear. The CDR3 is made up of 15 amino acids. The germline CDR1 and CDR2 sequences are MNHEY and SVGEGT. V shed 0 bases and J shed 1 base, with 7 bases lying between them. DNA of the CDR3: TGTGCCAGCAGTTACTCTGGGGTTGCCAAAAACATTCAGTACTTC. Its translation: CASSYSGVAKNIQYF.

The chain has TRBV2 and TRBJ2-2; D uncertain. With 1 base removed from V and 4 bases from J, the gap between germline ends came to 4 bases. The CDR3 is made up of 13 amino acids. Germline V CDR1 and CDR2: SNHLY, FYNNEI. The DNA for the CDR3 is TGTGCCAGCAGTGAAGACCCCACCGGGGAGCTGTTTTTT. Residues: CASSEDPTGELFF.

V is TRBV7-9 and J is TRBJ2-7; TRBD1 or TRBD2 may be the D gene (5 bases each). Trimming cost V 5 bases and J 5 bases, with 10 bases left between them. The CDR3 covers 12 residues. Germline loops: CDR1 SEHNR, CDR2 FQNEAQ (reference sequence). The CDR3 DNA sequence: TGTGCCAGCAGCCGGGACGATCACGAGCAGTACTTC. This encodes CASSRDDHEQYF.

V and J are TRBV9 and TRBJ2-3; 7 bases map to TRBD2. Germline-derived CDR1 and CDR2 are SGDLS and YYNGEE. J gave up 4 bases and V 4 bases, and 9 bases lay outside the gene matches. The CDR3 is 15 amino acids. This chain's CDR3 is CASSPPGDYPDTQYF. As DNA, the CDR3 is TGTGCCAGCAGCCCTCCGGGGGACTACCCAGATACGCAGTATTTT.

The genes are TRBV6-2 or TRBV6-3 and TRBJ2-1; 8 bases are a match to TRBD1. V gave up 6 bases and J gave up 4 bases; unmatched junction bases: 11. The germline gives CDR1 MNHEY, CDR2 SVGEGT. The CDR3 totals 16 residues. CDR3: CASRDRAHGRYNEQFF. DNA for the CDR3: TGTGCCAGCAGGGACAGGGCCCACGGCCGATACAATGAGCAGTTCTTC.

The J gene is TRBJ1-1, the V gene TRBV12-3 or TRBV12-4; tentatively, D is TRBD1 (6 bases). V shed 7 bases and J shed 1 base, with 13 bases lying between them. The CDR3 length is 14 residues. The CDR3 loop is CASTLQGPNTEAFF. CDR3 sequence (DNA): TGTGCCAGCACACTCCAGGGGCCGAACACTGAAGCTTTCTTT.